A single sample is the source of the 3 T cell receptor beta chains below, sequenced in a study of cytomegalovirus exposure and HLA in healthy donors (TCRdb year 2017). The protocol used for the library was the immunoSEQ multiplex PCR assay. For the multiplex PCR, a mixture combining 60 forward primers for TCR Vbeta segments and 13 reverse primers for TCR Jbeta segments was used. TCRdb holds this immuneACCESS table with in-frame rearrangements only. Some clones are missing; in checked studies, unresolved V genes explain under half, and the rest has no known cause. The sample has a few hundred thousand clones on record, about 75% of them singletons. Approximately 2.5% of the sample is held by the ten biggest clonotypes. Input material: PBMCs. The source of these receptors is a female donor in good health and CMV-seronegative.

The chain combines TRBV5-1 with TRBJ2-7; 10 bases map to TRBD2. The CDR3 totals 18 residues. V was pared by 0 bases and J by 1 base, with 10 bases of the junction left unmatched. Germline lookup yields CDR1 SGHRS and CDR2 YFSETQ. The CDR3 nucleotides are TGCGCCAGCAGCTTGGAGAGTAGCGGGAGGCAGGGGTCCTACGAGCAGTACTTC. Protein: CASSLESSGRQGSYEQYF.

The gene calls are TRBV9 and TRBJ2-7; 9 nucleotides agree with TRBD1. Trimming at V came to 5 bases and at J to 5 bases, leaving 11 bases not matched to a gene. The CDR3 contains 15 residues. CDR1 is SGDLS and CDR2 is YYNGEE in the germline V gene. CDR3 coding DNA: TGTGCCAGCAGTGACCTCGGGACAGGGCGGCACGAGCAGTACTTC. Translated, it gives CASSDLGTGRHEQYF.

CDR3 nucleotide sequence: TGCGCCAGCAGACAAGGGGGCACTGAAGCTTTCTTT. Translation: CASRQGGTEAFF. The gene calls are TRBV5-1 and TRBJ1-1, with D possibly TRBD1 on 6 matching bases. CDR3 length equals 12 residues. The ends were cut back, 5 bases at V and 4 bases at J, with 9 bases in the middle. Germline-derived CDR1 and CDR2 are SGHRS and YFSETQ.